This TCR beta chain was sequenced during a study of shared clonotypes between healthy human individuals. Study context: Each donor's CD4 naive and CD4 memory cells filled three plates apiece, CD8 naive two, and CD8 memory one.

General study results and limits: A limitation of the genetic and exposure-history diversity represented arose from few donors.

The CDR3 loop spans 15 amino acids. V lost 0 bases to trimming and J lost 5 bases, with 13 bases between them. Germline V gene data show CDR1 as SEHNR and CDR2 as FQNEAQ (reference sequence). Points on this clone: The antigen remains unidentified.

Healthy adults negative for HIV, lacking recent acute infections or vaccinations, served as donors. In the sorted-subset replicate PCRs, about 200 ng DNA, 25,000 to 35,000 T cell genomes, was used. Method: immunoSEQ multiplex PCR; TCRdb's copy keeps in-frame clones and lacks some. The sample records 650,000 to 700,000 clones, 90% being singletons. The chain couples TRBV7-9 to TRBJ1-2, with D tentatively TRBD1 (6 bases). The TCR sequence derives from a man in his late teens or twenties in good health. Some clones in this sample may be carry-over from other donors' samples. Sequencing was carried out using memory CD8+ T cells from PBMCs. Subset described: CD45RO+ cells pooled with CCR7-negative TemRA cells. Here the CDR3 DNA reads TGTGCCAGCAGCTTAGCTGCAGGGGCCATATATGGCTACACCTTC. Amino acid sequence: CASSLAAGAIYGYTF. Supplemented by reference TRBV7-9 and TRBJ1-2, the full variable domain reads DTGVSQNPRHKITKRGQNVTFRCDPISEHNRLYWYRQTLGQGPEFLTYFQNEAQLEKSRLLSDRFSAERPKGSFSTLEIQRTEQGDSAMYLCASSLAAGAIYGYTFGSGTRLTVV.